This passage covers 13 T cell receptor beta chains from one sample sequenced in a study of spatial heterogeneity in lung cancer (dated by TCRdb to between 2018 and 2021). Sample time point, as interpreted from the label and publication: blood at routine non-recurrence follow-up after resection. Without any cell sorting, TCR sequencing was performed on whole RNA extracted either from tumor and nontumor lung tissue or from cryopreserved PBMC samples. The library came from 5' RACE. Sequenced using a NextSeq 500. Using fastp trimming at Q25 and MiXCR clonotype assembly, TCRdb reanalyzed the public sequencing data and kept in-frame beta chains. CDR3 protein sequences are deduplicated, and each keeps its most common genes and DNA. Across this sample there are about 50,000 distinct CDR3 sequences, with around 7% seen only once. The leading ten clones occupy around 35% of the sample. This sample comprised PBMCs, obtained at follow-up. The source of these receptors is a female donor with early-stage non-small cell lung cancer.

This clonotype came up a few times. The chain combines TRBV10-1 with TRBJ2-7; 7 bases map to TRBD1. CDR1 is WNHNN, CDR2 SYGVQD, per germline (reference sequence). This CDR3 has 15 residues. V dropped 5 bases and J dropped 3; count of bases not matched to a gene: 10. CDR3 nucleotides: TGCGCCAGCAGTCCCGGACAGGTCAAAGGCTACGAGCAGTACTTC. Protein: CASSPGQVKGYEQYF.

The J gene is TRBJ2-2, the V gene TRBV19; TRBD1 matches at 7 bases. With 7 bases clipped from V and 6 bases from J, the junction kept 2 bases outside the gene matches. The CDR3 runs to 12 residues. CDR1 and CDR2 from the germline V gene are LNHDA and SQIVND (reference sequence). This CDR3 reads CASTQGAGELFF. The CDR3 DNA sequence: TGTGCCAGTACTCAGGGGGCCGGGGAGCTGTTTTTT.

The chain recombines TRBV4-3 with TRBJ2-4; TRBD1 is a possible D gene (6 bases). Germline V gene sequence: CDR1 LGHNA, CDR2 YSLEER. With 1 base removed from V and 11 bases from J, the gap between germline ends came to 27 bases. This CDR3 is 18 amino acids long. CDR3 loop: CASSQASSSQDYGQLQYF. For the CDR3, the DNA is TGCGCCAGCAGCCAAGCTTCCAGCAGCCAAGACTATGGACAGCTTCAGTACTTC.

This clonotype has just a few counts. This chain joins TRBV5-1 and TRBJ2-3; TRBD1 matches at 9 bases. Trimming cost V 7 bases and J 4 bases; bases outside gene matches: 10. Germline CDR1 reads SGHRS; CDR2 reads YFSETQ. CDR3 size: 15 residues. The CDR3 spells CASARPDRGADTQYF. The CDR3 DNA is TGCGCCAGCGCACGCCCGGACAGGGGTGCAGATACGCAGTATTTT.

V and J are TRBV12-3 or TRBV12-4 and TRBJ2-3, with TRBD2 identical over 15 bases. This CDR3 spans 20 amino acids. Unmatched junction bases numbered 17, after V lost 6 bases and J lost 4 bases. CDR3 in amino acids: CASSTGTPGLAGGPADTQYF. The CDR3 nucleotides read TGTGCCAGCAGCACCGGGACACCGGGACTAGCGGGGGGACCTGCAGATACGCAGTATTTT.

This clonotype was recorded at least ten times. V and J are TRBV9 and TRBJ1-4, with 7 positions matching TRBD1. Germline V CDR1 and CDR2: SGDLS, YYNGEE. J was trimmed by 0 bases and V by 4 bases; bases with no gene match: 6. The CDR3 contains 16 residues. CDR3 nucleotides: TGTGCCAGCAGCAAAACGGGACAGACAACTAATGAAAAACTGTTTTTT. Protein sequence: CASSKTGQTTNEKLFF.

The chain employs TRBV5-5 and TRBJ2-3; D is uncertain. V was shortened by 5 bases and J by 5 bases, with 9 bases between the two germline ends. Germline loops: CDR1 SGHKS, CDR2 YYEKEE (reference sequence). This CDR3 spans 12 amino acids. The CDR3 here is CASSSTQDTQYF. The CDR3 nucleotides are TGTGCCAGCAGTTCGACTCAAGATACGCAGTATTTT. The variable domain in full, completed from reference TRBV5-5 and TRBJ2-3, reads DAGVTQSPTHLIKTRGQQVTLRCSPISGHKSVSWYQQVLGQGPQFIFQYYEKEERGRGNFPDRFSARQFPNYSSELNVNALLLGDSALYLCASSSTQDTQYFGPGTRLTVL.

There are many counts of this clonotype. The chain couples TRBV6-5 to TRBJ2-1; D gene unclear. CDR3 size: 13 residues. Germline CDR1 MNHEY, CDR2 SVGAGI. V was trimmed by 2 bases and J by 5 bases, leaving 7 bases between them. The CDR3 coding sequence is TGTGCCAGCAGTTACCCTACGAACAATGAGCAGTTCTTC. Translation gives CASSYPTNNEQFF.

This clonotype was observed at least ten times. The rearrangement links TRBV24-1 to TRBJ1-5; D not certain. The CDR3 runs to 16 residues. V was shortened by 3 bases and J by 4 bases, with 15 bases between the two germline ends. Germline CDR1 KGHDR, CDR2 SFDVKD. For the CDR3, the DNA is TGTGCCACCAGTGATAGCTCCTGGGCGGAGAATCAGCCCCAGCATTTT. As protein: CATSDSSWAENQPQHF.

The chain is built from TRBV23-1 and TRBJ1-5; D perhaps matches TRBD1 (5 bases). TRBV23-1 is classed as an ORF, of uncertain function. This CDR3 has 12 amino acids. The CDR3 DNA reads TGCGCTTTTGGCAGGGCCCAAGGGCCCCAGCATTTT. Protein: CAFGRAQGPQHF.

At least ten counts were recorded for this clonotype. The chain links TRBV2 to TRBJ1-1; D ambiguous. The CDR3 is 15 residues long. The V gene's germline CDR1 is SNHLY and CDR2 FYNNEI. Trimming took off 2 bases at V and 2 bases at J, with 12 bases between the two ends. The CDR3, as DNA: TGTGCCAGCAGTGAAACCCGAACAGCAAACACTGAAGCTTTCTTT. It yields the protein CASSETRTANTEAFF.

This clonotype was counted ten times or more. The rearrangement links TRBV20-1 to TRBJ2-7; 10 bases map to TRBD1. V gave up 6 bases and J gave up 7 bases; unmatched junction bases: 9. The CDR3 extends over 13 amino acids. CDR1 DFQATT and CDR2 SNEGSKA come from the germline V gene (reference sequence). CDR3 protein: CSALDRGLEEQYF. DNA of the CDR3: TGCAGTGCCCTTGACAGGGGGCTGGAAGAGCAGTACTTC.

This clonotype was seen at least ten times. This chain connects TRBV5-1 to TRBJ2-3; no clear D. Between the trimmed V and J ends, which lost 4 bases and 4 bases, there was a span of 10 bases. This CDR3 region has 13 residues. CDR1 is SGHRS, CDR2 YFSETQ, per germline. The CDR3: CASSPPGADTQYF. The CDR3 DNA follows: TGCGCCAGCAGCCCGCCAGGCGCAGATACGCAGTATTTT.